Shown below are 4 T cell receptor beta chains from a single sample sequenced in a study of spatial heterogeneity in lung cancer (dated by TCRdb to between 2018 and 2021). Library method: 5' RACE. TCRdb lists the instrument as NextSeq 500. TCRdb trimmed the raw reads at Q25, called clones with MiXCR and kept productive beta chains. Every distinct CDR3 protein forms one entry, paired with its most common genes and DNA. Counted in this sample were 95,000 to 130,000 distinct CDR3 sequences; approximately 12% of them appeared once. The ten largest clones take up over 15% of the sample. This specimen's time point label, interpreted: blood at routine non-recurrence follow-up after resection. Without any cell sorting, TCR sequencing was performed on whole RNA extracted either from tumor and nontumor lung tissue or from cryopreserved PBMC samples. The specimen comprised PBMCs, sampled at follow-up. Receptors originate from a male donor with early-stage non-small cell lung cancer.

J is TRBJ2-5 and V is TRBV6-1; 7 nucleotides line up with TRBD2. The CDR3 consists of 16 residues. Germline CDR1 is MNHNS and CDR2 is SASEGT. The ends lost 0 bases at V and 6 bases at J; junction bases unmatched: 10. CDR3 DNA sequence: TGTGCCAGCAGTGAAGCGGAATCTGGGGGGGTACAGACCCAGTACTTC. Its protein product is CASSEAESGGVQTQYF.

The table lists this clonotype with many counts. The genes are TRBV5-4 and TRBJ1-1; a possible D gene is TRBD1 (5 bases). Germline CDR1 SGHNT, CDR2 YYREEE (reference sequence). The CDR3 is 13 amino acids. Between the trimmed V and J ends, which lost 0 bases and 7 bases, there was a span of 10 bases. The CDR3 nucleotides are TGTGCCAGCAGCTTGGTTGGGGGAGTTGAAGCTTTCTTT. This translates into CASSLVGGVEAFF.

The V gene is TRBV28, the J gene TRBJ1-1, with D perhaps matching TRBD1 (6 bases). The germline CDR1 and CDR2 sequences are MDHEN and SYDVKM. This CDR3 is built from 14 residues. V shed 3 bases and J shed 4 bases, with 12 bases lying between them. CDR3 in amino acids: CASSLRYRATEAFF. The CDR3 nucleotides read TGTGCCAGCAGTTTGCGTTACAGGGCCACTGAAGCTTTCTTT.

In its sample, this clonotype was seen a few times. The chain joins TRBV20-1 to TRBJ2-5; 7 bases agree with TRBD1. V dropped 6 bases and J dropped 5; count of bases not matched to a gene: 12. CDR1 is DFQATT, CDR2 SNEGSKA, per germline (reference sequence). This CDR3 contains 14 residues. The DNA for the CDR3 is TGCAGTGCCTCGGAACGACAGGGCGGCGAGACCCAGTACTTC. Its translation is CSASERQGGETQYF.